Shown below are 24 T cell receptor beta chains from a single sample sequenced in a study of blood T cell repertoires in COVID-19. Repertoires were generated with immunoSEQ multiplex PCR, while TCRdb's copy carries only in-frame clones and drops some. The sample lists roughly 240,000 clones; roughly 82% were seen once. The sample comprised peripheral blood. The source is a woman between 70 and 85 years old with acute or convalescent COVID-19.

The rearrangement links TRBV6-2 or TRBV6-3 to TRBJ1-6, with TRBD1 as a possible D gene (6 bases). CDR1 and CDR2 from the germline V gene are MNHEY and SVGEGT. This CDR3 contains 15 residues. V lost 0 bases and J lost 10, with 13 bases in between. The CDR3 is CASSYSQGSRSPLHF. DNA of the CDR3: TGTGCCAGCAGTTACTCGCAGGGGTCCAGGTCACCCCTCCACTTT.

This clone has ten or more counts. The chain couples TRBV28 to TRBJ2-7, with 7 bases identical to TRBD2. The CDR3 length is 14 residues. Unmatched junction bases numbered 6, after V lost 5 bases and J lost 2 bases. The V gene's germline CDR1 is MDHEN and CDR2 SYDVKM. CDR3 loop: CASSRSGATYEQYF. CDR3 bases: TGTGCCAGCAGTCGAAGCGGGGCAACCTACGAGCAGTACTTC.

The chain employs TRBV6-2 or TRBV6-3 and TRBJ2-5, with 8 nucleotides matching TRBD1. CDR3 size: 16 residues. Per the germline V gene, CDR1 is MNHEY and CDR2 is SVGEGT. J gave up 1 base and V 4 bases, and 8 bases lay outside the gene matches. Written as DNA, the CDR3 is TGTGCCAGCAGTTGGGGGTACAGGGGGGCCCAAGAGACCCAGTACTTC. This encodes CASSWGYRGAQETQYF.

This rearrangement joins TRBV9 to TRBJ1-3, with TRBD1 as a possible D gene (6 bases). CDR3 length: 17 residues. Germline CDR1 reads SGDLS; CDR2 reads YYNGEE. V was clipped by 4 bases and J by 2 bases, with 19 bases between them. The CDR3 nucleotides read TGTGCCAGCAGCCTAGGAAACCAGGGGCTAGCTGGAAACACCATATATTTT. It yields the protein CASSLGNQGLAGNTIYF.

V usage is TRBV30 and J usage is TRBJ1-2; perhaps TRBD1 as D (5 bases). Germline V CDR1 and CDR2: GTSNPN, SVGIG (reference sequence). This CDR3 region has 15 residues. V lost 1 base to trimming and J lost 3 bases, with 15 bases between them. The chain's CDR3 is CAWSETGHYDYGYTF. CDR3 nucleotides: TGTGCCTGGAGTGAAACTGGACACTATGACTATGGCTACACCTTC.

The chain uses TRBV6-5 and TRBJ2-5, with 8 positions matching TRBD2. The V and J ends lost 0 bases and 1 base, in that order; junction bases with no gene match: 1. Germline CDR1 MNHEY, CDR2 SVGAGI. The CDR3 spans 15 residues. Here the CDR3 DNA reads TGTGCCAGCAGTTACTCGGGACTAGGCCAAGAGACCCAGTACTTC. Translating it yields CASSYSGLGQETQYF.

CDR3 region: CASVPSTGSGELFF. The CDR3 coding sequence is TGTGCCAGCGTCCCTTCGACGGGTTCTGGGGAGCTGTTTTTT. This chain links TRBV7-9 with TRBJ2-2; no reliable D call. The length of the CDR3 is 14 residues. Looked up from germline, CDR1 is SEHNR and CDR2 is FQNEAQ (reference sequence). V was clipped by 8 bases and J by 8 bases, with 18 bases between them.

The rearrangement joins TRBV10-3 to TRBJ1-5, with 8 bases aligning to TRBD1. The CDR3 has 16 residues. V gave up 1 base and J gave up 3 bases; unmatched junction bases: 5. In germline, CDR1 is ENHRY, CDR2 SYGVKD. CDR3 nucleotides: TGTGCCATCAGTGAGTGGGACAGGACCTACAATCAGCCCCAGCATTTT. This sequence encodes CAISEWDRTYNQPQHF.

The chain employs TRBV5-5 and TRBJ1-4; D gene unclear. V was pared by 3 bases and J by 8 bases, with 11 bases between. Germline CDR1 SGHKS, CDR2 YYEKEE (reference sequence). The CDR3 covers 13 residues. CDR3 residues: CASSSPAREKLFF. The CDR3 bases are TGTGCCAGCAGCTCCCCGGCCAGGGAAAAACTGTTTTTT.

In its sample, this clone was seen a few times. The chain recombines TRBV6-2 or TRBV6-3 with TRBJ1-1; no reliable D call. Germline V CDR1 and CDR2: MNHEY, SVGEGT. The CDR3 length is 15 residues. V was shortened by 2 bases and J by 0 bases, with 10 bases between the two germline ends. The CDR3 nucleotides are TGTGCCAGCAGTTACCCTAGAGTTCTGAACACTGAAGCTTTCTTT. Encoded protein: CASSYPRVLNTEAFF.

The chain employs TRBV15 and TRBJ2-6, with 8 bases matching TRBD2. Germline CDR1 LNHNV, CDR2 YYDKDF (reference sequence). The V gene end was trimmed by 0 bases and the J gene end by 2 bases; junction bases not matched to a gene: 15. This CDR3 contains 21 residues. The CDR3 DNA reads as TGTGCCACCAGCAGAGATGTTGCGGGGGGCGGGGGTACCCCTGGGGCCAACGTCCTGACTTTC. As protein: CATSRDVAGGGGTPGANVLTF.

The rearrangement uses TRBV28 and TRBJ1-2; D ambiguous. This CDR3 is 13 amino acids long. CDR1 and CDR2 (germline): MDHEN, SYDVKM. Between the trimmed V and J ends, which lost 5 bases and 6 bases, there was a span of 13 bases. CDR3: CASSQRQLHGYTF. CDR3 nucleotides: TGTGCCAGCAGTCAGAGGCAGTTGCATGGCTACACCTTC.

This chain links TRBV6-6 with TRBJ1-2; no definite D call. The ends were cut back, 10 bases at V and 3 bases at J, with 18 bases in the middle. The germline V gene encodes CDR1 MNHNY and CDR2 SVGAGI (reference sequence). The CDR3 is made up of 14 amino acids. The CDR3 protein is CATDEVTWDYGYTF. The CDR3 DNA sequence: TGTGCCACAGACGAGGTTACCTGGGACTATGGCTACACCTTC.

The V gene is TRBV25-1, the J gene TRBJ1-2; 10 bases fit TRBD1. The germline V gene has CDR1 MGHDK and CDR2 SYGVNS. CDR3 length equals 14 residues. The V segment lost 4 bases and the J segment 4 bases; nucleotides outside the gene matches: 3. The CDR3 sequence: CASSGGTGAYGYTF. The CDR3 DNA reads TGTGCCAGCAGTGGCGGGACAGGGGCCTATGGCTACACCTTC.

This clone was detected only once. This chain joins TRBV7-6 and TRBJ2-3, with a tentative D call TRBD2 (5 bases). Germline values: CDR1 SGHVS, CDR2 FNYEAQ. V gave up 2 bases and J gave up 2 bases, with 11 bases separating them. The CDR3 runs 15 residues. CDR3 DNA: TGTGCCAGCAGCTTAAATCTAGCAGCCACAGATACGCAGTATTTT. Translation gives CASSLNLAATDTQYF. The full variable domain, completed using reference TRBV7-6 and TRBJ2-3, is GAGVSQSPRYKVTKRGQDVALRCDPISGHVSLYWYRQALGQGPEFLTYFNYEAQQDKSGLPNDRFSAERPEGSISTLTIQRTEQRDSAMYRCASSLNLAATDTQYFGPGTRLTVL.

V usage is TRBV7-9 and J usage is TRBJ1-5; tentatively, D is TRBD1 (6 bases). Germline CDR1 reads SEHNR; CDR2 reads FQNEAQ (reference sequence). This CDR3 is built from 15 residues. V was pared by 4 bases and J by 6 bases, with 16 bases between. This chain's CDR3 is CASSSQTGIIQPQHF. The CDR3 nucleotides are TGTGCCAGCAGCTCCCAGACAGGAATCATTCAGCCCCAGCATTTT. The whole variable domain, remainder taken from reference TRBV7-9 and TRBJ1-5, is DTGVSQNPRHKITKRGQNVTFRCDPISEHNRLYWYRQTLGQGPEFLTYFQNEAQLEKSRLLSDRFSAERPKGSFSTLEIQRTEQGDSAMYLCASSSQTGIIQPQHFGDGTRLSIL.

This clone was detected a few times. This chain connects TRBV18 to TRBJ1-6; TRBD1 matches 7 bases. The CDR3 length is 13 residues. Germline lookup yields CDR1 KGHSH and CDR2 LQKENI. With V trimmed by 3 bases and J by 7 bases, 0 bases remained unmatched. In nucleotides, the CDR3 is TGTGCCAGCTCACCGGGACAGAATTCACCCCTCCACTTT. Encoded protein: CASSPGQNSPLHF.

V is TRBV24-1 and J is TRBJ2-1; TRBD2 is a possible D gene (5 bases). There are 14 residues in the CDR3. Trimming shortened V by 4 bases and J by 10 bases, and 16 bases separated the two germline ends. Germline CDR1 reads KGHDR; CDR2 reads SFDVKD. The CDR3 nucleotides are TGTGCCACCAGTGACCAGACACTCACTAGGGAGCAGTTCTTC. Amino acids: CATSDQTLTREQFF.

This chain uses TRBV7-7 with TRBJ2-2; 8 bases fit TRBD2. From germline, CDR1 is SSHAT and CDR2 FNYEAQ (reference sequence). The CDR3 has 12 amino acids. DNA of the CDR3: TGTGCTAGCGGGGCCTGGACCGGGGAGCTGTTTTTT. Its translation is CASGAWTGELFF.

The chain uses TRBV6-2 or TRBV6-3 and TRBJ2-1; 15 nucleotides align to TRBD2. Germline CDR1 reads MNHEY; CDR2 reads SVGEGT. CDR3 length: 20 amino acids. J gave up 4 bases and V 0 bases, and 10 bases lay outside the gene matches. Here the CDR3 reads CASSYSVSGTSGGYYNEQFF. The DNA for the CDR3 is TGTGCCAGCAGTTACTCAGTATCCGGGACTAGCGGGGGGTATTACAATGAGCAGTTCTTC.

The J gene is TRBJ1-2, the V gene TRBV6-5; D is perhaps TRBD1 (6 bases). CDR1 and CDR2 from the germline V gene are MNHEY and SVGAGI. Between the trimmed V and J ends, which lost 8 bases and 4 bases, there was a span of 17 bases. The CDR3 length is 14 residues. The CDR3 DNA is TGTGCCAGCGGAGTAACGGGACAAATCTATGGCTACACCTTC. Residues: CASGVTGQIYGYTF.

This chain connects TRBV10-1 to TRBJ1-1; a weak D match, TRBD1 (6 bases). Germline assignment: CDR1 WNHNN and CDR2 SYGVQD (reference sequence). Trimming removed 3 bases from V and 0 bases from J, with 11 bases in between. CDR3 size: 15 residues. This CDR3 reads CASSDSDRMNTEAFF. The CDR3 DNA sequence: TGCGCCAGCAGTGATTCCGACAGGATGAACACTGAAGCTTTCTTT.

The CDR3 region is CASSTRGSNQPQHF. CDR3 nucleotides: TGTGCCAGCAGTACCAGGGGGAGTAATCAGCCCCAGCATTTT. The chain links TRBV2 to TRBJ1-5; 7 bases line up with TRBD1. The CDR3 runs 14 residues. J gave up 4 bases and V 5 bases, and 5 bases lay outside the gene matches. The germline CDR1 and CDR2 sequences are SNHLY and FYNNEI.

The chain employs TRBV6-5 and TRBJ2-1; D perhaps matches TRBD2 (5 bases). The CDR3 runs 15 residues. The germline CDR1 and CDR2 sequences are MNHEY and SVGAGI. V was trimmed by 2 bases and J by 7 bases, leaving 15 bases between them. As DNA, the CDR3 is TGTGCCAGCAGTTACCCCCTAGCCCCCAAGAATGAGCAGTTCTTC. Its protein product is CASSYPLAPKNEQFF.